A single T cell receptor beta chain is shown here with its context. V shed 6 bases and J 2 bases; nucleotides not matched to a gene: 14. Germline V gene lookup returns CDR1 KGHSH and CDR2 LQKENI. The CDR3 has 17 amino acids. The data are from a study of blood T cell repertoires in COVID-19. Study-wide context: The United States, Italy and Spain were the sources of the acute and convalescent COVID-19 samples.

Data came from immunoSEQ multiplex PCR; TCRdb stores just in-frame clones and leaves some out. The data show about 210,000 clones, more than 85% seen once. Cohorts were determined from participant-reported clinical history. The sample comprised PBMCs or T cells enriched from blood (not recorded which). This sequence was found in a woman aged 40 to 55 in a cohort exposed to, infected with or recovered from COVID-19 (not recorded which). The chain combines TRBV18 with TRBJ1-1; 8 bases fit TRBD1. CDR3 coding DNA: TGTGCCAGCTCCCAAGATGGGGACAGGATGGTCAACACTGAAGCTTTCTTT. Translation: CASSQDGDRMVNTEAFF. The full variable domain, its missing parts supplied by reference TRBV18 and TRBJ1-1, is NAGVMQNPRHLVRRRGQEARLRCSPMKGHSHVYWYRQLPEEGLKFMVYLQKENIIDESGMPKERFSAEFPKEGPSILRIQQVVRGDSAAYFCASSQDGDRMVNTEAFFGQGTRLTVV.